Only a few counts were recorded for the clone carrying this T cell receptor (beta chain). Its antigen is undetermined. Using immunoSEQ multiplex PCR, the repertoire was profiled, and TCRdb retains in-frame clones only, with some absent. Seen here are 40,000 to 45,000 clones, approximately 83% observed once, and the top ten hold around 25%. This specimen comes from a study of lymphopenia after photon versus proton radiotherapy. Overall study findings and caveats: Under photons, naive T cells and diversity fell while effector/memory populations rose. Better survival with proton therapy was suggested as possible, not demonstrated. After the lymphocyte nadir, photon-treated repertoires showed oligoclonal expansion, especially of CD8+ Temra cells. Larger post-nadir TCR diversity loss correlated inversely with survival in deceased patients.

The TCR comes from a woman between 65 and 79 years old with pancreatic cancer. The sample was peripheral blood, taken from a patient treated with proton-based radiotherapy.

This CDR3 reads CAWMIDYGYTF. In DNA form, the CDR3 reads TGTGCCTGGATGATAGACTATGGCTACACCTTC. V usage is TRBV30 and J usage is TRBJ1-2; D gene ambiguous. The CDR3 has 11 residues. Trimming left V 4 bases short and J 3 bases short, with 6 bases between. Germline V gives CDR1 GTSNPN, CDR2 SVGIG (reference sequence).